This TCR beta chain came from a study of T cell repertoires in cytomegalovirus infection. About the study: Public TCR beta signatures provided an indication of both CMV infection and a matching HLA type. Findings of the study overall: Carriage of CMV together with the relevant HLA was identifiable through cumulative public TCR beta family frequency. HLA-C-restricted CMV-specific TCR beta clonotypes were dominant in the ex vivo response.

In TCRdb, the reads were re-called with MiXCR into one record per CDR3 protein. Of roughly 250,000 distinct CDR3 sequences in the sample, 22% were seen once. With respect to this clonotype: Its target is unknown.

Sequenced input: CD8+ T cells from PBMCs. The TCR originated in a human donor in good health (CMV status not recorded). Some clones in this sample may be carry-over from other donors' samples.

The CDR3: CSARTDPMKPDEQFF. The CDR3, as DNA: TGCAGTGCTAGAACCGATCCGATGAAACCGGATGAGCAGTTCTTC. J is TRBJ2-1 and V is TRBV20-1; D uncertain. Per germline, CDR1 DFQATT and CDR2 SNEGSKA (reference sequence). CDR3 length equals 15 residues. V was shortened by 2 bases and J by 8 bases, with 19 bases between the two germline ends.